This T cell receptor (beta chain) was captured by sequencing in a study of naive and memory T cell subsets. Ligated cDNA underwent four rounds of PCR with nested alpha and beta constant region primers and SP2. Blood and skin TCR RNA was reverse transcribed with alpha and beta constant primers. TCRdb reprocessed the 5' RACE reads via MiXCR and lists one record per CDR3 protein. The table shows some 60,000 distinct CDR3 sequences, with over 6% occurring only once. About this clonotype: As yet, its antigen is unknown.

Deletions cut 1 base from V and 2 bases from J, with 12 bases between. The CDR3 loop spans 15 amino acids. CDR1 is SGHDT, CDR2 YYEEEE, per germline. Study results and caveats: TCR transcript changes with activation or differentiation may affect this RNA method.

A UMI-containing oligonucleotide was joined by 3' ligation to the TCR cDNA template. RNA was extracted from under 3 ml of whole blood of healthy adults. Input was roughly 1 to 1000 ng of DNase-treated total RNA without cell sorting. The chain recombines TRBV5-6 with TRBJ1-2; TRBD1 is a possible D gene (6 bases). The TCR was taken from a female donor in good health. CDR3 residues: CASSLPDRSNYGYTF. Here the CDR3 DNA reads TGTGCCAGCAGCTTGCCCGACAGGAGCAACTATGGCTACACCTTC.